Listed here are 8 T cell receptor beta chains from one sample, sequenced in a study of shared clonotypes between healthy human individuals. Positively selected for CCR7, the CD45RO-negative cells used as naive CD8 cells excluded terminally differentiated effector memory CD45RA+ cells. Profiled with immunoSEQ multiplex PCR; TCRdb holds only in-frame clones, not every one. This sample carries about 2.1 million clones, approximately 94% of them seen once, and the ten largest clones take roughly 1.7%. The source material was naive CD8+ T cells from PBMCs. Every receptor here comes from a man between 18 and 29 years old in good health. Some clones in this sample may be carry-over from other donors' samples.

The genes are TRBV7-9 and TRBJ1-2, with no clear D. Germline-derived CDR1 and CDR2 are SEHNR and FQNEAQ (reference sequence). V was pared by 2 bases and J by 4 bases, with 20 bases between. The CDR3 covers 17 residues. The CDR3 loop reads CASSLFLLEGRGYGYTF. The CDR3 DNA reads as TGTGCCAGCAGCTTATTCTTGTTGGAGGGAAGAGGCTATGGCTACACCTTC.

The chain recombines TRBV9 with TRBJ2-7; TRBD1 aligns across 10 bases. The CDR3 totals 15 residues. With V trimmed by 4 bases and J by 9 bases, 13 bases remained unmatched. CDR1 is SGDLS and CDR2 is YYNGEE in the germline V gene. The CDR3 loop reads CASSPRLGTGASQYF. CDR3 nucleotide sequence: TGTGCCAGCAGCCCCAGGTTGGGGACAGGGGCGTCGCAGTACTTC.

The sample holds one count of this clone. This chain connects TRBV29-1 to TRBJ2-7, with D uncertain. Trimming cost V 0 bases and J 0 bases, with 6 bases left between them. CDR1 and CDR2 from the germline V gene are SQVTM and ANQGSEA. The CDR3 runs 13 residues. The CDR3 sequence is CSVEDRYSYEQYF. DNA of the CDR3: TGCAGCGTTGAAGACAGATACTCCTACGAGCAGTACTTC.

The genes are TRBV5-1 and TRBJ1-5; D is possibly TRBD1 (6 bases). CDR1 and CDR2 from the germline V gene are SGHRS and YFSETQ. This CDR3 has 15 residues. V lost 3 bases to trimming and J lost 4 bases, with 14 bases between them. This CDR3 reads CASSWGGQSNQPQHF. In DNA, the CDR3 is TGCGCCAGCAGCTGGGGGGGGCAGTCAAATCAGCCCCAGCATTTT.

V gene TRBV10-3 combines with J gene TRBJ1-1, with D maybe TRBD1 (5 bases). The CDR3 sequence is 15 residues long. Trimming took 2 bases from V and 0 from J, leaving 10 bases between them. Per germline, CDR1 ENHRY and CDR2 SYGVKD. The chain's CDR3 is CAISEGGPLNTEAFF. The CDR3 DNA sequence: TGTGCCATCAGTGAGGGGGGACCGCTGAACACTGAAGCTTTCTTT.

This clone was seen only once. The chain is built from TRBV7-3 and TRBJ1-4; D gene unclear. V gave up 5 bases and J gave up 7 bases, with 20 bases separating them. This CDR3 region has 16 residues. Germline V gene lookup returns CDR1 SGHTA and CDR2 FQGTGA. The DNA for the CDR3 is TGTGCCAGCAGCCTCAGGCATCGGACCGCAGTTGAAAAACTGTTTTTT. Translation gives CASSLRHRTAVEKLFF.

The chain employs TRBV7-9 and TRBJ2-2, with 9 nucleotides matching TRBD2. This CDR3 spans 16 amino acids. From germline, CDR1 is SEHNR and CDR2 FQNEAQ (reference sequence). V lost 3 bases and J lost 0; bases outside the gene matches: 2. The CDR3 protein is CASSFPSGTNTGELFF. CDR3 nucleotides: TGTGCCAGCAGCTTCCCTAGCGGGACGAACACCGGGGAGCTGTTTTTT.

This chain uses TRBV28 with TRBJ1-1, with 7 nucleotides matching TRBD1. Trimming removed 6 bases from V and 3 bases from J; junction bases left unmatched: 10. This CDR3 has 15 residues. Per the germline V gene, CDR1 is MDHEN and CDR2 is SYDVKM. This CDR3 is CASSPRQGAYTEAFF. In nucleotides, the CDR3 is TGTGCCAGCAGCCCGCGACAGGGAGCATACACTGAAGCTTTCTTT.